These T cell receptor beta chains were read from a single sample in a study of type 1 and type 2 diabetes patients. MiXCR, run by TCRdb on the multiplex PCR reads, gives a single entry per CDR3 protein. The sample comprises fewer than 350,000 distinct CDR3 sequences, 45% to 60% of which are singletons, and approximately 14% rests with the top ten. The specimen sequenced was peripheral blood mononuclear cells (PBMCs). Receptor source: a man aged 18 to 29 with type 2 diabetes. Each CDR3 is given with its conserved first and last residue. D genes are given only for firm matches. Expanded clones are given a class, and other clones once, few, many or no size at all.

v_call	j_call	d_call	clone_size	cdr3_nt	cdr3_aa
TRBV18	TRBJ1-2	.	.	TGTGCCAGCTCACCACCACCGGACGATAACTATGGCTACACCTTC	CASSPPPDDNYGYTF
TRBV6-7	TRBJ2-3	.	.	TGTGCCAGCAGTTACTCGACGGGTCTCGCTCATGTACAAGATGGTGATACGCAGTATTTT	CASSYSTGLAHVQDGDTQYF
TRBV20-1	TRBJ2-3	TRBD2	.	TGCAGTGCTAGAGGGCTAGCGGTAGATACGCAGTATTTT	CSARGLAVDTQYF
TRBV7-2	TRBJ2-7	TRBD2	few	TGTGCCAGCAGCGTCACTAGCGGGGGGCCCTACGAGCAGTACTTC	CASSVTSGGPYEQYF
TRBV10-3	TRBJ2-1	TRBD2	.	TGTGCCATCAGACGTACTAGCGGGGGTAACAATGAGCAGTTCTTC	CAIRRTSGGNNEQFF
TRBV7-9	TRBJ1-2	.	.	TGTGCCAGCAGCTCCAGCCACTATGGCTACACCTTC	CASSSSHYGYTF
TRBV5-1	TRBJ2-7	.	few	TGCGCCAGCAGCTTGGATGATCACTACGAGCAGTACTTC	CASSLDDHYEQYF
TRBV18	TRBJ2-1	.	.	TGTGCCAGCTGGTTCGACAGTGACAATGAGCAGTTCTTC	CASWFDSDNEQFF
TRBV5-1	TRBJ2-1	.	.	TGCGCCAGCGCTCTTGGCGAACCCTGCGAGCAGTTCTTC	CASALGEPCEQFF
TRBV5-6	TRBJ1-2	TRBD1	.	TGTGCCAGCAGCCCGCGGCCCTGGACAGGGCAGCATGGCTACACCTTC	CASSPRPWTGQHGYTF
TRBV30	TRBJ2-1	.	few	TGTGCCTGGAGCCTGGGAGCGGGTAGGGATGAGCAGTTCTTC	CAWSLGAGRDEQFF
TRBV7-8	TRBJ2-2	.	many	TGTGCCAGCAGCTGGGACCTATCTACCGGGGAGCTGTTTTTT	CASSWDLSTGELFF
TRBV28	TRBJ2-1	.	.	TGTGCCAGCAGTTCTAATGAGCAGTTCTTC	CASSSNEQFF
TRBV9	TRBJ1-1	.	.	TGTGCCAGCAGCCCGGGGGGCATCAACACTGAAGCTTTCTTT	CASSPGGINTEAFF
TRBV2	TRBJ1-2	.	many	TGTGCCAGCCGGGACACCCGTTCGTCCTCTAACTATGGCTACACCTTC	CASRDTRSSSNYGYTF
TRBV20-1	TRBJ2-2	.	.	TGCAGTGCGAGGACAGTGGCCGGGGAGCTGTTTTTT	CSARTVAGELFF
TRBV20-1	TRBJ2-5	TRBD1	.	TGCAGTGCTCCCTGGACAGGCCAAGAGACCCAGTACTTC	CSAPWTGQETQYF
TRBV7-2	TRBJ1-6	TRBD1	.	TGTGCCAGCAGGGTCTTTCTGGGGCAGGGGGCGCTTTCACCCCTCCACTTT	CASRVFLGQGALSPLHF
TRBV2	TRBJ2-7	TRBD1	.	TGTGCCAGCAGCTCCGGGACAGGGAGGGATCAGGGTGAGCAGTACTTC	CASSSGTGRDQGEQYF
TRBV12-3/TRBV12-4	TRBJ2-5	.	few	TGTGCCAGCAGTTTAGCGGAAGGGCCACAAGAGACCCAGTACTTC	CASSLAEGPQETQYF